Below, 32 T cell receptor beta chains from the same sample are listed, as sequenced in a study of T cells in Graves' hyperthyroidism and ophthalmopathy. From RNA transcripts, TCR beta CDR3 regions were amplified. The TCR CDR3 first-round RT-PCR relied on the HTBI primer set. TCRdb redid the calling of the multiplex PCR reads with MiXCR, one entry per CDR3 protein. The data hold about 710,000 distinct CDR3 sequences, with less than 20% observed a single time. Sequencing was carried out using blood. Receptors were obtained from a man between 18 and 35 years old with Graves' hyperthyroidism.

This chain links TRBV2 with TRBJ1-3, with D possibly matching TRBD1 (5 bases). The CDR3 has 14 amino acids. The germline gives CDR1 SNHLY, CDR2 FYNNEI. The V end was cut by 3 bases, the J end by 6 bases, with 12 bases between. The CDR3 DNA is TGTGCCAGCAGTGATCCCGGGGCTACAAACACCATATATTTT. Translated: CASSDPGATNTIYF.

This clonotype has only a few counts. The chain carries TRBV11-3 and TRBJ2-1, with TRBD2 identical over 8 bases. The J segment lost 2 bases and the V segment lost 5 bases, leaving 11 bases of the junction unmatched. Germline values: CDR1 SGHNT, CDR2 YENEEA. The CDR3 is 17 amino acids. The CDR3 here is CASSTGGAGGTYNEQFF. CDR3 bases: TGTGCCAGCAGCACCGGAGGGGCGGGAGGAACCTACAATGAGCAGTTCTTC.

This clonotype was counted only a few times. The chain is built from TRBV20-1 and TRBJ2-1, with TRBD2 matching over 12 bases. The CDR3 contains 14 residues. Per germline, CDR1 DFQATT and CDR2 SNEGSKA (reference sequence). Trimming removed 8 bases from V and 6 bases from J; junction bases left unmatched: 8. The CDR3 sequence is CSPRLTSGSNEQFF. CDR3 nucleotides: TGCAGTCCAAGGCTGACTAGCGGGAGCAATGAGCAGTTCTTC.

This clonotype has just a few counts. V is TRBV20-1 and J is TRBJ2-1, with TRBD2 identical over 9 bases. The CDR3 totals 13 residues. Looked up from germline, CDR1 is DFQATT and CDR2 is SNEGSKA (reference sequence). Germline trimming cut 2 bases from V and 8 bases from J; bases unmatched to any gene: 4. The CDR3, as DNA: TGCAGTGCTAGACTAGCGGGAAGGGATGAGCAGTTCTTC. Translated, it gives CSARLAGRDEQFF.

Comment on this clonotype: A single base separates this from a much larger clone, so it may be a read error. The V gene is TRBV7-2, the J gene TRBJ1-2; possibly TRBD1 for D (6 bases). The CDR3 runs 14 residues. Germline V gene sequence: CDR1 SGHTA, CDR2 FQGNSA. This chain's CDR3 is CASSLAQQGYGCTF. CDR3 nucleotide sequence: TGTGCCAGCAGCTTAGCGCAACAGGGATATGGCTGCACCTTC. Using reference TRBV7-2 and TRBJ1-2 for the parts outside the CDR3, the full variable domain is GAGVSQSPSNKVTEKGKDVELRCDPISGHTALYWYRQSLGQGLEFLIYFQGNSAPDKSGLPSDRFSAERTGGSVSTLTIQRTQQEDSAVYLCASSLAQQGYGCTFGSGTRLTVV.

Ten or more counts support this clonotype. The CDR3 coding sequence is TGTGCCAGCAGTTTTGGGCGCGAAGGGAGCACTGAAGCTTTCTTT. Protein product: CASSFGREGSTEAFF. The chain links TRBV28 to TRBJ1-1; D is ambiguous. Trimming pared 3 bases from V and 4 bases from J, leaving 15 bases between. There are 15 residues in the CDR3. Germline V gene sequence: CDR1 MDHEN, CDR2 SYDVKM.

The chain links TRBV6-2 or TRBV6-3 to TRBJ2-7; 9 bases are a match to TRBD1. V lost 6 bases to trimming and J lost 4 bases; unmatched junction nucleotides: 16. The CDR3 extends over 17 amino acids. The germline CDR1 and CDR2 sequences are MNHEY and SVGEGT. The CDR3: CASSNIAPGQGIYEQYF. DNA of the CDR3: TGTGCCAGCAGCAACATTGCCCCCGGACAGGGGATATACGAGCAGTACTTC.

In its sample, this clonotype was seen a few times. The chain carries TRBV7-3 and TRBJ2-1; TRBD1 aligns across 9 bases. Germline V gene sequence: CDR1 SGHTA, CDR2 FQGTGA. V was clipped by 5 bases and J by 1 base; unmatched bases: 12. The CDR3 totals 18 residues. Here the CDR3 reads CASSPRDRESLSYNEQFF. The CDR3 DNA reads as TGTGCCAGCAGCCCCAGGGACAGGGAATCTTTATCCTACAATGAGCAGTTCTTC.

This clonotype was counted many times. This rearrangement joins TRBV6-2 or TRBV6-3 to TRBJ2-1, with 10 positions matching TRBD2. The CDR3 spans 13 residues. Unmatched junction bases numbered 2, after V lost 5 bases and J lost 7 bases. The germline V gene has CDR1 MNHEY and CDR2 SVGEGT. This CDR3 is CASSPAGGNEQFF. The CDR3 nucleotides are TGTGCCAGCAGTCCAGCGGGAGGGAATGAGCAGTTCTTC.

There are a few counts of this clonotype. This chain links TRBV19 with TRBJ2-5; the match to TRBD2 covers 9 bases. The CDR3 runs 18 residues. Germline CDR1 reads LNHDA; CDR2 reads SQIVND (reference sequence). The V and J ends lost 5 bases and 4 bases, in that order; junction bases with no gene match: 17. The CDR3 DNA follows: TGTGCCAGTAGTCCCGGGGGATTAGCGGGAGAGAGTCCAGAGACCCAGTACTTC. Its protein product is CASSPGGLAGESPETQYF.

This clonotype occurred many times. V usage is TRBV20-1 and J usage is TRBJ2-2; 10 bases fit TRBD2. The V gene's germline CDR1 is DFQATT and CDR2 SNEGSKA (reference sequence). This CDR3 spans 17 amino acids. The V segment lost 0 bases and the J segment 2 bases; nucleotides outside the gene matches: 6. The CDR3 DNA is TGCAGTGCTAGAGATGCCCTAGCGGGAGCTAACACCGGGGAGCTGTTTTTT. It yields the protein CSARDALAGANTGELFF.

The V call is TRBV10-3, the J call TRBJ2-1; the match to TRBD2 covers 12 bases. The CDR3 spans 15 residues. Germline values: CDR1 ENHRY, CDR2 SYGVKD. V lost 6 bases to trimming and J lost 5 bases; unmatched junction nucleotides: 5. The DNA for the CDR3 is TGTGCCATCAGGGGGACTAGCGGGCTTAACAATGAGCAGTTCTTC. Its protein product is CAIRGTSGLNNEQFF.

The table lists this clonotype with many counts. The genes are TRBV24-1 and TRBJ1-5; unclear D gene. Trimming took 3 bases from V and 1 from J, leaving 9 bases between them. The CDR3 runs to 15 residues. The germline V gene has CDR1 KGHDR and CDR2 SFDVKD. The CDR3 spells CATSDKGSSNQPQHF. The CDR3 DNA follows: TGTGCCACCAGTGATAAGGGATCGAGCAATCAGCCCCAGCATTTT.

The sample holds a few counts of this clonotype. This sequence joins TRBV2 and TRBJ1-2; 8 bases align to TRBD1. Germline V CDR1 and CDR2: SNHLY, FYNNEI. Trimming cost V 4 bases and J 0 bases; bases outside gene matches: 1. The length of the CDR3 is 14 residues. The CDR3 DNA sequence: TGTGCCAGCAGTGGACAGGGGACTAACTATGGCTACACCTTC. Protein sequence: CASSGQGTNYGYTF.

This clonotype appeared a few times. CDR3 region: CATLRGGANVLTF. The CDR3 nucleotides are TGTGCCACCCTTCGGGGGGGGGCCAACGTCCTGACTTTC. This chain uses TRBV28 with TRBJ2-6; the D gene is possibly TRBD2 (6 bases). V was cut by 10 bases and J by 4 bases, with 11 bases left in between. Germline CDR1 and CDR2: MDHEN and SYDVKM. This CDR3 region has 13 residues.

The CDR3 coding sequence is TGTGCCAGCAGCTTAGAAGGGTTAAACAGCTACGAGCAGTACTTC. Its protein product is CASSLEGLNSYEQYF. The chain employs TRBV7-9 and TRBJ2-7, with unresolved D. Deletions cut 1 base from V and 3 bases from J, with 13 bases between. Per germline, CDR1 SEHNR and CDR2 FQNEAQ (reference sequence). The CDR3 spans 15 residues.

This clonotype was seen a few times. The rearrangement joins TRBV11-2 to TRBJ2-2, with 11 positions matching TRBD1. The germline V gene has CDR1 SGHAT and CDR2 FQNNGV. CDR3 size: 14 residues. The V and J ends lost 9 bases and 5 bases, in that order; junction bases with no gene match: 5. This CDR3 is CASARDRGTGELFF. DNA of the CDR3: TGTGCCAGTGCCCGGGACAGGGGGACCGGGGAGCTGTTTTTT.

Turning to this clonotype: Given a much more abundant clone one base away, this may be a read error. The chain employs TRBV10-3 and TRBJ2-3; D is possibly TRBD1 (6 bases). Germline assignment: CDR1 ENHRY and CDR2 SYGVKD. The length of the CDR3 is 16 residues. The CDR3 protein is CASSLEQGPSTDAQYF. CDR3 sequence (DNA): TGTGCCAGCAGTTTAGAACAGGGCCCTAGCACAGATGCGCAGTATTTT.

This clonotype came up many times. The genes are TRBV30 and TRBJ2-1; D unresolved. The CDR3 length is 12 residues. Germline CDR1 GTSNPN, CDR2 SVGIG (reference sequence). Trimming cost V 3 bases and J 7 bases, with 10 bases left between them. Written as DNA, the CDR3 is TGTGCCTGGAGCCGAGTAGGTAATGAGCAGTTCTTC. Translated: CAWSRVGNEQFF.

This clonotype occurred many times. This chain uses TRBV28 with TRBJ2-7, with 7 positions matching TRBD1. V dropped 8 bases and J dropped 4; count of bases not matched to a gene: 8. The CDR3 has 13 amino acids. CDR1 and CDR2 from the germline V gene are MDHEN and SYDVKM. CDR3 coding DNA: TGTGCCAGCTTTGACAGGGACAGTTACGAGCAGTACTTC. Encoded protein: CASFDRDSYEQYF.

V usage is TRBV2 and J usage is TRBJ2-3; possible D gene TRBD1, 6 bases. CDR3 length: 14 amino acids. Germline CDR1 SNHLY, CDR2 FYNNEI. Trimming cost V 5 bases and J 3 bases, with 12 bases left between them. As DNA, the CDR3 is TGTGCCAGCAGTAGGGACACGGTTACAGATACGCAGTATTTT. It yields the protein CASSRDTVTDTQYF.

As to this clonotype: At one end the junction does not follow the germline gene, possibly because of a read error. The rearrangement joins TRBV6-2 or TRBV6-3 to TRBJ1-1, with TRBD1 matching over 9 bases. CDR1 is MNHEY, CDR2 SVGEGT, per germline. The CDR3 is made up of 16 amino acids. CDR3 sequence (DNA): TGTACCAGCAGTGCTGGGACAGGGACCCCGAACACTGAAGCTTTCTTT. Protein: CTSSAGTGTPNTEAFF.

This clonotype was seen ten or more times. The V and J genes are TRBV27 and TRBJ2-1; 9 bases align to TRBD2. This CDR3 contains 13 residues. Germline lookup yields CDR1 MNHEY and CDR2 SMNVEV (reference sequence). The V segment lost 6 bases and the J segment 5 bases; nucleotides outside the gene matches: 2. This CDR3 is CASRASGDNEQFF. The DNA of the CDR3 is TGTGCCAGCAGGGCTAGCGGGGACAATGAGCAGTTCTTC.

This clonotype has just a few counts. V gene TRBV19 combines with J gene TRBJ2-7, with TRBD1 identical over 9 bases. J was trimmed by 2 bases and V by 3 bases; bases with no gene match: 8. CDR1 LNHDA and CDR2 SQIVND come from the germline V gene (reference sequence). The CDR3 length is 16 residues. CDR3 nucleotide sequence: TGTGCCAGTAGTATGTCCGGCCGACAGGGGGCCTACGAGCAGTACTTC. Protein product: CASSMSGRQGAYEQYF.

The chain employs TRBV5-6 and TRBJ1-2; TRBD1 matches 7 bases. CDR1 is SGHDT, CDR2 YYEEEE, per germline. V shed 1 base, J shed 2 bases, and the junction held 11 bases outside the gene matches. The CDR3 spans 17 residues. CDR3 DNA: TGTGCCAGCAGCTTGTCTCTGGCCGGGACAGAAAACTATGGCTACACCTTC. Amino acids: CASSLSLAGTENYGYTF.

This clonotype was seen ten or more times. The chain links TRBV18 to TRBJ1-1; D remains ambiguous. CDR1 is KGHSH and CDR2 is LQKENI in the germline V gene. This CDR3 has 14 residues. V was shortened by 2 bases and J by 1 base, with 8 bases between the two germline ends. CDR3: CASSPGEENTEAFF. The CDR3 bases are TGTGCCAGCTCACCAGGGGAGGAGAACACTGAAGCTTTCTTT.

The chain links TRBV28 to TRBJ1-2, with D possibly being TRBD1 (6 bases). V lost 5 bases and J lost 7, with 14 bases in between. The CDR3 sequence is 13 residues long. The V gene's germline CDR1 is MDHEN and CDR2 SYDVKM. CDR3 nucleotide sequence: TGTGCCAGCAGTCGTACAGGGTTTTCTGGCTACACCTTC. It is translated as CASSRTGFSGYTF.

This clonotype was observed many times. The rearrangement uses TRBV28 and TRBJ2-7, with D tentatively TRBD1 (6 bases). The V end was cut by 6 bases, the J end by 4 bases, with 13 bases between. Germline assignment: CDR1 MDHEN and CDR2 SYDVKM. The CDR3 consists of 13 residues. CDR3 amino acids: CASRRTARYEQYF. DNA for the CDR3: TGTGCCAGCAGAAGGACAGCCAGGTACGAGCAGTACTTC.

V usage is TRBV7-2 and J usage is TRBJ2-7; possibly TRBD2 for D (6 bases). This CDR3 has 15 residues. V was clipped by 1 base and J by 2 bases, with 12 bases between them. Germline CDR1 and CDR2: SGHTA and FQGNSA. The CDR3 here is CASSLGQRAAYEQYF. The CDR3 bases are TGTGCCAGCAGCTTAGGGCAGCGGGCAGCCTACGAGCAGTACTTC.

This clonotype was recorded many times. V usage is TRBV5-1 and J usage is TRBJ2-1, with D possibly TRBD1 on 5 matching bases. Germline assignment: CDR1 SGHRS and CDR2 YFSETQ. V shed 1 base and J shed 6 bases, with 11 bases lying between them. This CDR3 comprises 14 residues. The CDR3 sequence is CASSLIGRVNEQFF. The CDR3 region has the DNA TGCGCCAGCAGCTTGATAGGCAGGGTCAATGAGCAGTTCTTC. Looking up the rest from reference TRBV5-1 and TRBJ2-1 gives the full variable domain: KAGVTQTPRYLIKTRGQQVTLSCSPISGHRSVSWYQQTPGQGLQFLFEYFSETQRNKGNFPGRFSGRQFSNSRSEMNVSTLELGDSALYLCASSLIGRVNEQFFGPGTRLTVL.

The J gene is TRBJ1-3, the V gene TRBV6-1; D ambiguous. Germline V CDR1 and CDR2: MNHNS, SASEGT. The CDR3 consists of 12 residues. The V end lost 7 bases, the J end lost 4 bases, and 8 bases lay between the germline ends. CDR3 protein: CASMKGGNTIYF. DNA for the CDR3: TGTGCCAGCATGAAAGGGGGAAACACCATATATTTT.

This chain joins TRBV15 and TRBJ1-4; TRBD1 agrees at 9 bases. CDR1 LNHNV and CDR2 YYDKDF come from the germline V gene (reference sequence). The CDR3 runs 14 residues. V lost 4 bases to trimming and J lost 8 bases; unmatched junction nucleotides: 5. CDR3 nucleotides: TGTGCCACCAGCATGGACAGGGGTGGGGAAAAACTGTTTTTT. It specifies CATSMDRGGEKLFF. The complete variable domain, with remaining parts taken from reference TRBV15 and TRBJ1-4, reads DAMVIQNPRYQVTQFGKPVTLSCSQTLNHNVMYWYQQKSSQAPKLLFHYYDKDFNNEADTPDNFQSRRPNTSFCFLDIRSPGLGDTAMYLCATSMDRGGEKLFFGSGTQLSVL.